These T cell receptor beta chains were read from a single sample in a study of beta chain features in type 1 diabetes. Profiled with immunoSEQ multiplex PCR; TCRdb holds only in-frame clones, not every one. The repertoire has about 270,000 clones, 11% to 15% of them found once; the top ten carry around 0.025%. Sequencing input: naive CD4+ T cells from blood. These receptors were taken from a woman aged 40 to 50 in good health. Each CDR3 is given with its conserved first and last residue. The D gene is left open where the match is weak. A row's size may be missing; if present it is once, few, many or a size class.

clone_size	cdr3_length	v_call	d_call	j_call	cdr3_nt	cdr3_aa
few	14	TRBV14	TRBD2	TRBJ2-7	TGTGCCAGCAGCCCTCTAGCGGGACCCTACGAGCAGTACTTC	CASSPLAGPYEQYF
few	15	TRBV29-1	TRBD1	TRBJ2-7	TGCAGCGTCTACCGCCGGGACAGGGAATCCTACGAGCAGTACTTC	CSVYRRDRESYEQYF
.	13	TRBV5-1	.	TRBJ2-7	TGCGCCAGCAGCCCCGGTTTCGAGGGCGAGCAGTACTTC	CASSPGFEGEQYF
few	15	TRBV5-1	TRBD1	TRBJ2-2	TGCGCCAGCAGCTTGGACAGGGGGCGCACCGGGGAGCTGTTTTTT	CASSLDRGRTGELFF
many	11	TRBV10-3	.	TRBJ2-5	TGTGCCATCCAGTACCAAGAGACCCAGTACTTC	CAIQYQETQYF
once	15	TRBV2	.	TRBJ1-2	TGTGCCAGCAGCCCAGGCAGAGTAACGGCCTATGGCTACACCTTC	CASSPGRVTAYGYTF
.	13	TRBV18	TRBD1	TRBJ1-2	TGTGCCAGCTCACTCGTGGACAGGACGGGCTACACCTTC	CASSLVDRTGYTF
few	16	TRBV10-1	TRBD2	TRBJ2-1	TGCGCCAGCAGTGACCCGACTAGCGGGAGTTACAATGAGCAGTTCTTC	CASSDPTSGSYNEQFF
.	14	TRBV19	TRBD1	TRBJ1-2	TGTGCCAGTGGTCCCGGGACAGGGGTAGGCGGCTACACCTTC	CASGPGTGVGGYTF
.	15	TRBV4-2	.	TRBJ2-5	TGTGCCAGCAGCCAAGAAGGGGCAGCCCGAGAGACCCAGTACTTC	CASSQEGAARETQYF
.	15	TRBV9	TRBD1	TRBJ1-3	TGTGCCAGCAGCGTAGGACAGGGTTCTGGAAACACCATATATTTT	CASSVGQGSGNTIYF
.	15	TRBV2	.	TRBJ1-5	TGTGCCAGCAGTGCTGGCCCAGGGGTCAATCAGCCCCAGCATTTT	CASSAGPGVNQPQHF
.	14	TRBV7-9	TRBD1	TRBJ1-2	TGCGCCAGCAGCCCCCATGGACAGGTGGATGGCTACACCTTC	CASSPHGQVDGYTF
few	13	TRBV7-2	.	TRBJ1-4	TGTGCCAGCCGAGCCCCAACTAATGAAAAACTGTTTTTT	CASRAPTNEKLFF
few	14	TRBV25-1	TRBD2	TRBJ2-7	TGTGCCAGCAGCAACTCCCTAGCGGCTCTCGAGCAGTACTTC	CASSNSLAALEQYF
.	14	TRBV5-4	.	TRBJ1-5	TGTGCCAGCAGCTTGGGGGGGGAACGACAGCCCCAGCATTTT	CASSLGGERQPQHF
.	15	TRBV7-2	TRBD1	TRBJ1-1	TGTGCCAGCAGCGCCTGGACAGGGGCTGGCACTGAAGCTTTCTTT	CASSAWTGAGTEAFF
.	13	TRBV29-1	TRBD1	TRBJ2-7	TGCAGCGTGACCCGACAGGGACGCTACGAGCAGTACTTC	CSVTRQGRYEQYF
few	12	TRBV5-1	.	TRBJ2-7	TGCGCCAGCAGTGATAACACCTACGAGCAGTACTTC	CASSDNTYEQYF
few	14	TRBV5-8	TRBD1	TRBJ2-7	TGTGCCAGCAGCTCGACAGGGGGAGCCTACGAGCAGTACTTC	CASSSTGGAYEQYF
few	15	TRBV27	.	TRBJ1-5	TGTGCCAGCAGCGGCGGCTGGTCTGGCAATCAGCCCCAGCATTTT	CASSGGWSGNQPQHF
few	16	TRBV7-9	.	TRBJ1-2	TGTGCCAGCAGCTTAGTATTTCCAGAATCCAACTATGGCTACACCTTC	CASSLVFPESNYGYTF
few	14	TRBV18	.	TRBJ2-5	TGTGCCAGCTCACCCCGGGACTCCCAAGAGACCCAGTACTTC	CASSPRDSQETQYF
.	14	TRBV5-4	.	TRBJ2-3	TGTGCCAGCAGCTCACGACTAGGCACAGATACGCAGTATTTT	CASSSRLGTDTQYF
.	12	TRBV5-1	.	TRBJ1-2	TGCGCCAGCAGCTTGGTAGCCGGGGACTACACCTTC	CASSLVAGDYTF
many	14	TRBV7-9	TRBD1	TRBJ1-2	TGTGCCAGCAGCCCGTCGGACAGGGTTGATGGCTACACCTTC	CASSPSDRVDGYTF
few	12	TRBV29-1	.	TRBJ2-7	TGCAGCGTCGAAACTGCCTCCTACGAGCAGTACTTC	CSVETASYEQYF
.	15	TRBV7-2	TRBD2	TRBJ2-3	TGTGCCAGCAGCCTAGCGGGGGGGCCCACAGATACGCAGTATTTT	CASSLAGGPTDTQYF
few	16	TRBV19	.	TRBJ2-1	TGTGCCAGTAGCGACCCTGGACAGCTACCCTACAATGAGCAGTTCTTC	CASSDPGQLPYNEQFF
.	12	TRBV6-6	TRBD1	TRBJ2-1	TGTGCCAGCAGTCTCCAGGGGGTTGAGCAGTTCTTC	CASSLQGVEQFF
few	13	TRBV5-6	.	TRBJ1-5	TGTGCCAGCAGCTTTGTTGGCCGTCAGCCCCAGCATTTT	CASSFVGRQPQHF
.	15	TRBV5-4	.	TRBJ1-6	TGTGCCAGCAGCGCCGCCGGGATTTATAATTCACCCCTCCACTTT	CASSAAGIYNSPLHF
.	16	TRBV6-5	.	TRBJ1-2	TGTGCCAGCAGTTCGGTTAGAACAGGGCGCCTGAATGGCTACACCTTC	CASSSVRTGRLNGYTF
.	18	TRBV2	TRBD1	TRBJ1-2	TGTGCCAGCAGTGAAGAGACTTACCGGGCAGGGGGTGAGAATGGCTACACCTTC	CASSEETYRAGGENGYTF
few	15	TRBV7-2	TRBD1	TRBJ2-7	TGTGCCAGCAGCCCGTCGACAGGGGGCAAAGGGGAGCAGTACTTC	CASSPSTGGKGEQYF
.	15	TRBV2	TRBD2	TRBJ2-3	TGTGCCAGCAGTGCGCGAGCGGGGGCTACAGATACGCAGTATTTT	CASSARAGATDTQYF
.	16	TRBV6-1	.	TRBJ2-2	TGTGCCAGCAGTGGACGACCGGGACACCGTGTCGGGGAGCTGTTTTTT	CASSGRPGHRVGELFF